The T cell receptor beta chain described here comes from a study of blood T cell repertoires in COVID-19. Study information: PBMCs, B-cell-depleted T cells, or T cells provided the cDNA or gDNA that made up the material.

Each participant's cohort was designated according to participant-reported clinical history. Cohort 3 recovery required two negative PCRs, clearance, or symptom resolution. Trimming removed 4 bases from V and 1 base from J, with 11 bases in between. The CDR3 loop spans 16 amino acids. Germline CDR1 reads LNHDA; CDR2 reads SQIVND (reference sequence). Here immunoSEQ multiplex PCR was the method, and the copy in TCRdb shows in-frame clones only, minus some. Of 360,000 or so clones listed, roughly four fifths are singletons. The sequenced sample was PBMCs or T cells enriched from blood (not recorded which). This sequence originates from a woman aged 45-65 years who had recovered from COVID-19. The V gene is TRBV19, the J gene TRBJ2-6, with D possibly matching TRBD1 (5 bases). The CDR3 DNA reads TGTGCCAGTAGTACCAGACAGCCGTCTGGGGCCAACGTCCTGACTTTC. Encoded protein: CASSTRQPSGANVLTF.